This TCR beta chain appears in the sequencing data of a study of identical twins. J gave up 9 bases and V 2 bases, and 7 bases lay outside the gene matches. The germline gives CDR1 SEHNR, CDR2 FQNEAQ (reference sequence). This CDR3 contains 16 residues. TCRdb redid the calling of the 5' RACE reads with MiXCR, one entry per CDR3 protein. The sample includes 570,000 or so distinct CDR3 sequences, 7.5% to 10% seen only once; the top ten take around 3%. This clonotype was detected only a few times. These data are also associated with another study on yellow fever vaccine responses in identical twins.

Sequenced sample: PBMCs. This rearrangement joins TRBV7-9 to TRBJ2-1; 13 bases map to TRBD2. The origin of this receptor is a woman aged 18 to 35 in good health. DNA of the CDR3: TGTGCCAGCAGCTTACCGACTAGCGGGGGGAGGGGTGAGCAGTTCTTC. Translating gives CASSLPTSGGRGEQFF.